Listed below are T cell receptor beta chains from one sample, sequenced in a study of T cells after yellow fever vaccination. TCRdb called the 5' RACE reads again in MiXCR, with one record for every CDR3 protein. Among fewer than 85,000 distinct CDR3 sequences, around 7.7% were seen once, and the ten largest hold 41%. Sequencing was performed on CD8+ T cells sorted from PBMCs, taken on the day of the yellow fever booster vaccination. The receptors stem from a man aged 30-40 years who received the YFV17D yellow fever vaccine. Both conserved end residues are part of each CDR3. The D gene is left open where the match is weak. Size is stated for part of the rows, as once, few or many counts, or as a class when the clone is expanded.

TRBJ1-4 | NA | TRBV4-2 | NA | CASSQGSGAEKLFF | TGTGCCAGCAGCCAAGGGAGTGGTGCTGAAAAACTGTTTTTT
TRBJ2-7 | TRBD2 | TRBV4-1 | many | CASSQQGKGGRPGDEQYF | TGCGCCAGCAGCCAACAGGGAAAAGGCGGGAGGCCAGGGGACGAGCAGTACTTC
TRBJ2-7 | NA | TRBV15 | many | CATSLIARGEEQYF | TGTGCCACCAGCCTAATCGCCAGGGGTGAAGAGCAGTACTTC
TRBJ1-1 | NA | TRBV5-1 | NA | CASSGGRDEAFF | TGCGCCAGCAGTGGGGGCAGGGATGAAGCTTTCTTT
TRBJ2-7 | TRBD1 | TRBV27 | many | CASSLSGGTYEQYF | TGTGCCAGCAGCTTGTCAGGGGGTACCTACGAGCAGTACTTC
TRBJ2-4 | TRBD2 | TRBV11-1 | NA | CASSSIGTSGSAKNIQYF | TGTGCCAGCAGCTCAATCGGGACTAGCGGGAGTGCCAAAAACATTCAGTACTTC
TRBJ2-5 | NA | TRBV5-1 | many | CASSPEEEPYDKYQETQYF | TGCGCCAGCAGCCCGGAGGAGGAACCCTATGATAAATACCAAGAGACCCAGTACTTC
TRBJ1-5 | TRBD1 | TRBV28 | few | CASNIGQGSWQPQHF | TGTGCCAGCAACATTGGACAGGGTTCATGGCAGCCCCAGCATTTT
TRBJ1-1 | NA | TRBV10-2 | few | CASSEARADTEAFF | TGCGCCAGCAGTGAAGCAAGAGCGGACACTGAAGCTTTCTTT
TRBJ2-7 | TRBD1 | TRBV5-1 | few | CASSLDRYEQYF | TGCGCCAGCAGCCTGGACAGGTACGAGCAGTACTTC
TRBJ2-5 | NA | TRBV12-3/TRBV12-4 | few | CASSLVLEKETQYF | TGTGCCAGCAGTTTAGTACTTGAGAAAGAGACCCAGTACTTC
TRBJ2-7 | NA | TRBV29-1 | NA | CSALSGASYEQYF | TGCAGCGCTCTCTCGGGAGCATCCTACGAGCAGTACTTC
TRBJ2-7 | NA | TRBV23-1 | NA | CASSQRWSGTSYEQYF | TGCGCCAGCAGTCAGAGGTGGAGCGGAACCTCCTACGAGCAGTACTTC
TRBJ2-7 | NA | TRBV18 | once | CASSAADKGFEQYF | TGTGCCAGCTCGGCAGCTGACAAGGGGTTCGAGCAGTACTTC
TRBJ2-1 | NA | TRBV9 | NA | CASSDGTANEQFF | TGTGCCAGCAGCGACGGGACCGCAAATGAGCAGTTCTTC
TRBJ2-1 | TRBD2 | TRBV5-6 | many | CASSLDSGSSYNEQFF | TGTGCCAGCAGCTTGGATAGCGGGAGTTCCTACAATGAGCAGTTCTTC
TRBJ2-3 | NA | TRBV6-6 | few | CASSYLRTDTQYF | TGTGCCAGCAGTTACCTCCGCACAGATACGCAGTATTTT
TRBJ2-2 | NA | TRBV6-1 | NA | CAISPLSGENTGELFF | TGTGCCATCAGCCCTCTATCAGGCGAGAACACCGGGGAGCTGTTTTTT
TRBJ1-4 | NA | TRBV2 | many | CASSEQVATNEKLFF | TGTGCCAGCAGTGAACAGGTTGCAACTAATGAAAAACTGTTTTTT
TRBJ2-5 | NA | TRBV2 | few | CASSEALRGEETQYF | TGTGCCAGCAGTGAAGCGCTTAGGGGGGAAGAGACCCAGTACTTC
TRBJ2-7 | NA | TRBV7-2 | many | CASSGDWSSYEQYF | TGTGCCAGCAGCGGAGACTGGAGCTCCTACGAGCAGTACTTC
TRBJ2-2 | NA | TRBV14 | many | CASSPEYTGELFF | TGTGCCAGCAGCCCGGAGTACACCGGGGAGCTGTTTTTT
TRBJ2-2 | NA | TRBV27 | many | CASSLRSTGELFF | TGTGCCAGCAGTTTACGCTCAACAGGGGAGCTGTTTTTT
TRBJ2-1 | NA | TRBV18 | few | CASSPEGVRYNEQFF | TGTGCCAGCTCACCAGAGGGGGTCAGATACAATGAGCAGTTCTTC
TRBJ1-4 | NA | TRBV4-2 | few | CASSQEAGFELHEKLFF | TGTGCCAGCAGCCAAGAGGCTGGGTTTGAGTTGCATGAAAAACTGTTTTTT
TRBJ2-7 | NA | TRBV5-1 | few | CASSLGWLEGAYEQYF | TGCGCCAGCAGCTTGGGTTGGCTGGAGGGGGCGTACGAGCAGTACTTC
TRBJ2-3 | NA | TRBV7-6 | few | CASSLAPGEAQNTDTQYF | TGTGCCAGCAGCTTAGCGCCGGGGGAAGCGCAAAACACAGATACGCAGTATTTT
TRBJ2-7 | NA | TRBV30 | few | CAWEDILAYEQYF | TGTGCCTGGGAAGACATACTCGCCTACGAGCAGTACTTC
TRBJ2-1 | TRBD1 | TRBV29-1 | NA | CSVDRTGGNEQFF | TGCAGCGTGGACCGGACAGGGGGCAATGAGCAGTTCTTC
TRBJ2-5 | TRBD2 | TRBV2 | many | CASDFGLADIQETQYF | TGTGCCAGCGATTTCGGACTAGCGGATATCCAAGAGACCCAGTACTTC
TRBJ1-1 | NA | TRBV13 | NA | CASSSRDKNTEAFF | TGTGCCAGCAGCTCCCGGGACAAGAACACTGAAGCTTTCTTT
TRBJ2-7 | TRBD1 | TRBV20-1 | NA | CSASPGQVRYEQYF | TGCAGTGCCTCCCCGGGACAGGTACGCTACGAGCAGTACTTC
TRBJ2-7 | TRBD2 | TRBV28 | NA | CASRPAPRGYEQYF | TGTGCCAGCAGGCCCGCCCCGCGGGGGTACGAGCAGTACTTC
TRBJ2-7 | TRBD2 | TRBV3-1 | many | CASSDRTSGRTSYEQYF | TGTGCCAGCAGCGACCGGACTAGCGGGAGGACCTCCTACGAGCAGTACTTC
TRBJ2-3 | NA | TRBV20-1 | many | CSARGPRTDTQYF | TGCAGTGCTAGAGGTCCGAGGACAGATACGCAGTATTTT
TRBJ2-3 | TRBD2 | TRBV7-2 | NA | CASSLLAGGSDTQYF | TGTGCCAGCAGCTTACTAGCGGGAGGGTCAGATACGCAGTATTTT
TRBJ2-5 | NA | TRBV5-1 | many | CASSPGQGDETQYF | TGCGCCAGCAGCCCGGGGCAGGGTGATGAGACCCAGTACTTC
TRBJ2-5 | NA | TRBV24-1 | many | CATSAPEGETQYF | TGTGCCACCAGTGCCCCTGAGGGCGAGACCCAGTACTTC
TRBJ2-1 | NA | TRBV3-1 | NA | CASGRGDSYNEQFF | TGTGCCAGCGGCCGTGGGGATTCCTACAATGAGCAGTTCTTC
TRBJ1-4 | NA | TRBV9 | NA | CASSWTEEAKELFF | TGTGCCAGCAGCTGGACTGAAGAGGCGAAAGAACTGTTTTTT
TRBJ1-1 | NA | TRBV27 | few | CASSLAWTNTEAFF | TGTGCCAGCAGTTTAGCGTGGACGAACACTGAAGCTTTCTTT